One T cell receptor beta chain is described in this entry. Its antigen is as yet unknown. This sample is part of a study of PD-1 blockade in classical Hodgkin lymphoma. About the research overall: The patients were dosed with nivolumab 3 mg/kg, infused intravenously every 2 weeks.

There are 20 residues in the CDR3. Overall study results and limits: Significant TCR diversity gains by C4D1 occurred in CD4+ but not CD8+ cells. At baseline, newly diagnosed patients reportedly showed less TCR diversity than healthy donors.

Patients all relapsed after autologous stem cell transplantation, and there was variation in brentuximab vedotin exposure. The method was immunoSEQ multiplex PCR; TCRdb's version includes in-frame clones alone and lacks a portion of them. Of 13,000 or so clones listed, 82% are singletons. The chain links TRBV21-1 to TRBJ2-2; no check of the table's D call, TRBD2, against the DNA was made. TRBV21-1 has pseudogene status. The sequence derives from a human donor with classical Hodgkin lymphoma. This specimen consisted of peripheral blood mononuclear cells (PBMCs), obtained at baseline. Written as DNA, the CDR3 is TGTGCCAGCAGCAAAGAGGGGAGTTGCCTAGCGATAGATTCTACCGGGGAGCTGTTTTTT. It yields the protein CASSKEGSCLAIDSTGELFF.